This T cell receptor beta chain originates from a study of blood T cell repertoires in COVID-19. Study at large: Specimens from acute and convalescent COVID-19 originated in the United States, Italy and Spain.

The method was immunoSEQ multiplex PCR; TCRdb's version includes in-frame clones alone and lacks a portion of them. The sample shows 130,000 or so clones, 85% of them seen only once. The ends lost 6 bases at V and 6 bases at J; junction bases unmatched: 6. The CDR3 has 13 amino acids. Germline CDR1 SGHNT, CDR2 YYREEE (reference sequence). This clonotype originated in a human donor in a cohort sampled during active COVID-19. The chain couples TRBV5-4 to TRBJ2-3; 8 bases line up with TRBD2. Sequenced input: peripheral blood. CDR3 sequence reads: CASTAPSGDTQYF. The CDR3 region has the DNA TGTGCCAGCACCGCTCCTAGCGGGGATACGCAGTATTTT.